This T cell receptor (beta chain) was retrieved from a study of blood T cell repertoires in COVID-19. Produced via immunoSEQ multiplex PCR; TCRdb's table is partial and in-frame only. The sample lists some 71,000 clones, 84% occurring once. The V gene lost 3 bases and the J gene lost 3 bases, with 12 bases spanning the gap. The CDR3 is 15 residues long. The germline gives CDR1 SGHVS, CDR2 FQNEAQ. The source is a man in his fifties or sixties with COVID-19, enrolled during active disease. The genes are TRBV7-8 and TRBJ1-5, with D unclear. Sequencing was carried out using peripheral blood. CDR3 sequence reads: CASSLGSGINQPQHF. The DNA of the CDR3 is TGTGCCAGCAGCTTGGGTTCCGGGATCAATCAGCCCCAGCATTTT. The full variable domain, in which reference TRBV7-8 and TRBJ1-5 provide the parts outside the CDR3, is GAGVSQSPRYKVAKRGQDVALRCDPISGHVSLFWYQQALGQGPEFLTYFQNEAQLDKSGLPSDRFFAERPEGSVSTLKIQRTQQEDSAVYLCASSLGSGINQPQHFGDGTRLSIL.